The 5 T cell receptor beta chains below were found in one sample sequenced in a study of CXCR3-negative and CXCR3-positive naive CD8 T cells (dated by TCRdb to about 2019). The antigens these receptors bind are not known. This sample was sequenced with a NextSeq 550. The Human TCR Profiling Kit (MiLaboratory) was used to prepare UMI-labeled 5' RACE TRB cDNA libraries. Reads reprocessed by TCRdb are summarized as one entry per CDR3 protein sequence, and DNA is absent. The sample table holds some 140,000 distinct CDR3 sequences. Approximately 0.4% of the sample rests with the top ten. Overall study results and their limits: TRB CDR3s from CXCR3-positive naive cells showed higher hydrophobicity (lower Kidera factor 4), lower energy, and higher strength and volume indices than CXCR3-negative naive cells.

Sequenced: naive CXCR3+ CD8+ T cells from blood. The cell subset or site label for this specimen denotes: CD45RO-CCR7+CD27+CD95- naive CD8+ T cells expressing CXCR3 (TNR3+). Every receptor here comes from a human donor in good health. Some clones in this sample may be carry-over from other donors' samples.

The chain is built from TRBV24-1 and TRBJ2-7; TCRdb names TRBD2, which stays unverified in the absence of DNA. This CDR3 comprises 16 residues. Per germline, CDR1 KGHDR and CDR2 SFDVKD. CDR3 sequence: CATSGQDKRETYEQYF.

J is TRBJ2-1 and V is TRBV2; TCRdb outputs TRBD1, but without DNA this stays unchecked. The CDR3 spans 14 residues. Germline V CDR1 and CDR2: SNHLY, FYNNEI. The CDR3: CASPGTGGRNEQFF.

The chain is built from TRBV28 and TRBJ2-7. The germline CDR1 and CDR2 sequences are MDHEN and SYDVKM. The length of the CDR3 is 15 residues. CDR3 region: CASSLFVLATYEQYF.

The chain couples TRBV2 to TRBJ2-1; TCRdb returns TRBD2, unconfirmable since there is no DNA. The CDR3 totals 16 residues. Germline V gives CDR1 SNHLY, CDR2 FYNNEI. CDR3 region: CATLFTGTSGSNEQFF.

The V call is TRBV4-1, the J call TRBJ1-2; the TRBD1 assignment by TCRdb is unverifiable without DNA. This CDR3 is built from 15 residues. CDR1 and CDR2 (germline): MGHRA, YSYEKL. The CDR3 spells CASSQENRDPFGYTF.